This entry lists 8 T cell receptor beta chains sequenced from one sample in a study of T cell responses to AZD1222 COVID-19 vaccine. Only in-frame clones appear in the TCRdb table, and some are missing; sequencing was by immunoSEQ multiplex PCR. The sample gives 100,000 to 130,000 clones, about 89% of which show up once; roughly 5.6% is in the top ten. The input for sequencing was peripheral blood, taken 28 days after the second AZD1222 dose. These receptors all stem from an adult who received the AZD1222 COVID-19 vaccine.

The chain has TRBV4-3 and TRBJ1-1; D is possibly TRBD1 (5 bases). CDR3 length: 15 amino acids. The germline V gene encodes CDR1 LGHNA and CDR2 YSLEER. V dropped 0 bases and J dropped 11 bases, with 19 bases sitting between them. In DNA form, the CDR3 reads TGCGCCAGCAGCCAAGATCTTAGGGGAGGATATATTGCTTTCTTT. Amino acids: CASSQDLRGGYIAFF.

The chain is built from TRBV20-1 and TRBJ1-1; D remains ambiguous. Germline CDR1 reads DFQATT; CDR2 reads SNEGSKA (reference sequence). Trimming shortened V by 1 base and J by 4 bases, and 4 bases separated the two germline ends. The CDR3 sequence is 11 residues long. In DNA form, the CDR3 reads TGCAGTGCTAGAGGGGGCACTGAAGCTTTCTTT. Amino acid sequence: CSARGGTEAFF.

In this sample, this clone turned up once. J is TRBJ1-6 and V is TRBV5-8, with TRBD1 as a possible D gene (5 bases). This CDR3 comprises 16 residues. Germline V gene lookup returns CDR1 SGHTS and CDR2 YDEGEE. Trimming left V 0 bases short and J 6 bases short, with 13 bases between. CDR3 DNA: TGTGCCAGCAGCTTGGTTGGGGGGGGGATTAATTCACCCCTCCACTTT. It is translated as CASSLVGGGINSPLHF.

There are a few counts of this clone. The chain joins TRBV6-5 to TRBJ1-6, with 7 nucleotides matching TRBD1. J lost 2 bases, V lost 4 bases, and 5 bases had no gene match. The CDR3 extends over 16 amino acids. Germline loops: CDR1 MNHEY, CDR2 SVGAGI. CDR3 protein: CASSWRTGAYNSPLHF. CDR3 coding DNA: TGTGCCAGCAGTTGGAGGACAGGAGCCTATAATTCACCCCTCCACTTT.

V and J are TRBV7-6 and TRBJ1-2; D unclear. Germline-derived CDR1 and CDR2 are SGHVS and FNYEAQ. This CDR3 comprises 16 residues. The ends were cut back, 0 bases at V and 3 bases at J, with 14 bases in the middle. CDR3 amino acids: CASSLASGLGDYGYTF. In nucleotides, the CDR3 is TGTGCCAGCAGCTTAGCGTCGGGGTTGGGAGACTATGGCTACACCTTC.

The rearrangement uses TRBV5-1 and TRBJ1-4; 7 bases fit TRBD1. The CDR3 length is 14 residues. V dropped 4 bases and J dropped 4; count of bases not matched to a gene: 4. Per germline, CDR1 SGHRS and CDR2 YFSETQ. The CDR3 nucleotides read TGCGCCAGCAGCCCGCAGGGGGGTAATGAAAAACTGTTTTTT. Its translation: CASSPQGGNEKLFF. Full variable domain (missing parts from reference TRBV5-1 and TRBJ1-4): KAGVTQTPRYLIKTRGQQVTLSCSPISGHRSVSWYQQTPGQGLQFLFEYFSETQRNKGNFPGRFSGRQFSNSRSEMNVSTLELGDSALYLCASSPQGGNEKLFFGSGTQLSVL.

The sample holds one count of this clone. V usage is TRBV28 and J usage is TRBJ1-1; D gene ambiguous. Germline V lookup: CDR1 MDHEN, CDR2 SYDVKM. Trimming shortened V by 11 bases and J by 0 bases, and 13 bases separated the two germline ends. The CDR3 length is 13 residues. CDR3 sequence reads: CAGSSGVNTEAFF. CDR3 sequence (DNA): TGTGCCGGATCTTCCGGGGTGAACACTGAAGCTTTCTTT.

The V call is TRBV5-1, the J call TRBJ2-2; 7 bases align to TRBD2. Trimming cost V 7 bases and J 3 bases; bases outside gene matches: 9. The CDR3 is made up of 15 amino acids. CDR1 and CDR2 (germline): SGHRS, YFSETQ. The CDR3: CASAPGEGYTGELFF. The CDR3 DNA is TGCGCCAGCGCCCCCGGGGAGGGCTACACCGGGGAGCTGTTTTTT. Based on the CDR3 plus reference TRBV5-1 and TRBJ2-2, the full variable domain is KAGVTQTPRYLIKTRGQQVTLSCSPISGHRSVSWYQQTPGQGLQFLFEYFSETQRNKGNFPGRFSGRQFSNSRSEMNVSTLELGDSALYLCASAPGEGYTGELFFGEGSRLTVL.